This entry concerns a single TCR beta chain. As yet, its antigen is unknown. This sample is drawn from a study of T cell responses to AZD1222 COVID-19 vaccine. Broader study findings: Spike-specific TCR depth and breadth grew after two AZD1222 doses. Unmutated regions of variants are reportedly targeted by nearly half of spike-specific TCRs.

Profiled with immunoSEQ multiplex PCR; TCRdb holds only in-frame clones, not every one. This sample carries over 95,000 clones, about 89% of them seen once, and the ten largest clones take around 8.4%. Per germline, CDR1 LNHDA and CDR2 SQIVND (reference sequence). The CDR3 consists of 13 residues. V was trimmed by 6 bases and J by 4 bases, leaving 13 bases between them. The sequences come from peripheral blood, collected 28 days after the second AZD1222 dose. V gene TRBV19 combines with J gene TRBJ2-7; D is possibly TRBD2 (5 bases). The TCR sequence derives from an adult who received the AZD1222 COVID-19 vaccine. The CDR3 DNA follows: TGTGCCAGTAGGTTTAGGAGCGGTTACGAGCAGTACTTC. Translating gives CASRFRSGYEQYF.